The following is a T cell receptor (beta chain) sequence with its context. The data originate from a study of blood T cell repertoires in COVID-19. Across the study: Spain, Italy and the United States supplied samples that represented acute and convalescent COVID-19. Sources were T cells, B-cell-depleted T cells, or PBMCs; the material itself was cDNA or gDNA.

Trimming left V 0 bases short and J 5 bases short, with 16 bases between. Germline V lookup: CDR1 LGHDT, CDR2 YNNKEL (reference sequence). The CDR3 covers 17 residues. Study processing details: Reference gene primers were amplified, and this amplification served to estimate nucleated cell counts. TCRdb's copy holds only in-frame clones and misses some; the assay was immunoSEQ multiplex PCR. V, J and clone size derive from that table, while D and trimming were established from the DNA sequence. This sample has under 350,000 clones, with under 90% found just once. The TCR originated in a woman aged 45-65 years who had recovered from COVID-19. Sequencing input: peripheral blood. This chain uses TRBV3-1 (or the pseudogene TRBV3-2) with TRBJ2-2; no clear D gene. In DNA form, the CDR3 reads TGTGCCAGCAGCCAAGACGAGCTATTAACCGGGACCGGGGAGCTGTTTTTT. It specifies CASSQDELLTGTGELFF.